This TCR beta chain was identified during a study of CD8 T cells in ankylosing spondylitis. Broader study findings: Characteristic, it appeared, of ankylosing spondylitis blood was a TCR beta motif of eight or nine highly homologous variants. Earlier studies detected some motif variants in reactive arthritis synovial fluid and blood.

About this clonotype: Its antigen is unidentified.

Germline lookup yields CDR1 SEHNR and CDR2 FQNEAQ (reference sequence). The J segment lost 7 bases and the V segment lost 4 bases, leaving 12 bases of the junction unmatched. The CDR3 is made up of 16 amino acids. In making TCR beta libraries, quantitative 5'-RACE with molecular barcodes was used. TCRdb passed the 5' RACE reads through MiXCR, listing each CDR3 protein once. Among roughly 190,000 distinct CDR3 sequences listed, 13% were seen once. The sample taken for sequencing was blood, either unsorted or a sorted T cell fraction (not recorded which). The rearrangement uses TRBV7-9 and TRBJ2-1; 8 nucleotides line up with TRBD1. The clonotype comes from a male donor with ankylosing spondylitis or in good health (not recorded which). The CDR3 loop reads CASSSLRQGNENEQFF. CDR3 nucleotide sequence: TGTGCCAGCAGCTCCCTCCGACAGGGGAACGAAAATGAGCAGTTCTTC.